This entry concerns a single T cell receptor beta chain. This sample was taken from a study of sequential checkpoint blockade in melanoma. For the study at large: Patients were randomized 1:1 to nivolumab-then-ipilimumab or ipilimumab-then-nivolumab first-line. After both sequences, patients received maintenance nivolumab.

Using immunoSEQ multiplex PCR, the repertoire was profiled, and TCRdb retains in-frame clones only, with some absent. The table shows more than 25,000 clones, with 70% to 90% occurring only once. Germline values: CDR1 SGHDT, CDR2 YYEEEE. V trimming: 3 bases; J trimming: 8 bases; junction bases outside the gene matches: 7. CDR3 length: 15 amino acids. Treatment here: randomized to nivolumab then ipilimumab (arm A) or the reverse (arm B). Sorted cells were live CD3+CD8+, lacking CD19 and CD56, from PBMCs. The receptor's source is a human donor with melanoma. This sequence joins TRBV5-6 and TRBJ1-6, with 8 bases identical to TRBD1. The sequencing here drew on CD8+ T cells sorted from blood (inferred from file names), taken from a patient given nivolumab and ipilimumab in sequence. CDR3 residues: CASSSLRTGYSPLHF. The DNA of the CDR3 is TGTGCCAGCAGCTCTCTTCGGACAGGGTATTCACCCCTCCACTTT.